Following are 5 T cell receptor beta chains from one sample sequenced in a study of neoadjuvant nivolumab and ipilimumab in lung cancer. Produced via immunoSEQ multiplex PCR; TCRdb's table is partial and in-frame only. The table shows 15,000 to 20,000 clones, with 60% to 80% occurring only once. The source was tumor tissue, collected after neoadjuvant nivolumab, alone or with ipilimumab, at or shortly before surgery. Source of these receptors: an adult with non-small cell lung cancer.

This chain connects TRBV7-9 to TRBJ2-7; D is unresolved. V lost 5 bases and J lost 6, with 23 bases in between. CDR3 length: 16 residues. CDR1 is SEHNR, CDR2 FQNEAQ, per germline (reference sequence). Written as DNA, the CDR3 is TGTGCCAGCAGCCCCCCTGAGGTATCGTTTTCAGGCGAGCAGTACTTC. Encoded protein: CASSPPEVSFSGEQYF.

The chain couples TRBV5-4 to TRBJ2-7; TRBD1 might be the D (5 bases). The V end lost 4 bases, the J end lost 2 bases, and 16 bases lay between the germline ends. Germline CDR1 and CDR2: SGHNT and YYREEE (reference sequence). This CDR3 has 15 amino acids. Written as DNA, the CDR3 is TGTGCCAGCAGCCTCAGGGTTCGGATAACCTACGAGCAGTACTTC. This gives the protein CASSLRVRITYEQYF.

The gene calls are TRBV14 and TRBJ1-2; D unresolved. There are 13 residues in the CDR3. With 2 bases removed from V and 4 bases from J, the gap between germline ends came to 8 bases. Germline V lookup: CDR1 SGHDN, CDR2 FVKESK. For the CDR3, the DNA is TGTGCCAGCAGCCAACCACATTCCTATGGCTACACCTTC. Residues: CASSQPHSYGYTF. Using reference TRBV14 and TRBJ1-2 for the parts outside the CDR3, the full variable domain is EAGVTQFPSHSVIEKGQTVTLRCDPISGHDNLYWYRRVMGKEIKFLLHFVKESKQDESGMPNNRFLAERTGGTYSTLKVQPAELEDSGVYFCASSQPHSYGYTFGSGTRLTVV.

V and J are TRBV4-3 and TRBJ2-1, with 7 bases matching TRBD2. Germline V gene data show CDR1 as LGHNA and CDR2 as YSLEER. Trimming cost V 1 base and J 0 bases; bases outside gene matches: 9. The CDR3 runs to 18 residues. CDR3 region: CASSQGLVGGSSYNEQFF. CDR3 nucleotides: TGCGCCAGCAGCCAAGGACTCGTGGGGGGGAGCTCCTACAATGAGCAGTTCTTC.

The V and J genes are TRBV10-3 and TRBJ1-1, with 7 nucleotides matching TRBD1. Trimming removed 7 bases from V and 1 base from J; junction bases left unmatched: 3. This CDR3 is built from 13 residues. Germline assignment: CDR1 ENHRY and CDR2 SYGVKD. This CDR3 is CAITGQPNTEAFF. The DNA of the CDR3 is TGTGCCATCACGGGACAGCCGAACACTGAAGCTTTCTTT.